Sequencing of this TCR beta chain was carried out in a study of cytomegalovirus exposure and HLA in healthy donors. Study conclusions and caveats: For TCR beta chains, V- and J-gene trimming was later linked to a missense DCLRE1C variant.

A word on this clone: Its antigen is undetermined.

Germline CDR1 and CDR2: SEHNR and FQNEAQ (reference sequence). V lost 3 bases and J lost 2; bases outside the gene matches: 16. The CDR3 is made up of 19 amino acids. The study ran its PCR with 60 Vbeta and 13 Jbeta primers. Assay: immunoSEQ multiplex PCR; the TCRdb copy retains only in-frame clones and omits some. Found here are around 170,000 clones, over 65% of them singletons; the top ten hold 2% to 3%. The genes are TRBV7-9 and TRBJ2-3; 8 bases match TRBD2. This sequence was found in a woman aged 45-65 years in good health and CMV-seropositive. The sequencing sample was made of PBMCs. The CDR3 is CASSFTPMDSGTSTDTQYF. The CDR3 coding sequence is TGTGCCAGCAGCTTTACCCCGATGGATAGCGGGACCTCCACAGATACGCAGTATTTT.